In its sample, the clone carrying this T cell receptor beta chain was seen once. Its antigen is unknown. One base away lies a much larger clone, so this may be a sequencing read error. This CDR3 region has 12 residues. From germline, CDR1 is MNHNY and CDR2 SVGAGI (reference sequence). Patients who underwent sequencing had shown CD8+CD57+ cell expansion by flow cytometry. The record originates from a study of CD8+CD57+ T cells in acquired aplastic anemia. Study as a whole: An average of about 3.4 ug of DNA was obtained from sorted CD4+ and CD8+ cells. Study-wide points: A set of twenty-nine CD8+ CDR3 sequences was shared between patients and controls, and these sequences appeared highly expressed in patients.

Genomic DNA, serving as template, underwent TCR beta VDJ and CDR3 profiling. TCRdb reprocessed the reads via MiXCR and lists one record per CDR3 protein. Altogether 200,000 to 300,000 distinct CDR3 sequences are present, approximately 50% being singletons, with the ten largest covering over 7.5%. The material sequenced was sorted CD4+, CD8+, or CD8+CD57+ T cells (not recorded which) from PBMCs. This clonotype was obtained from a human donor with aplastic anemia. V and J are TRBV6-6 and TRBJ1-1; D is perhaps TRBD1 (6 bases). CDR3 amino acids: CVSNNRDTEAFF. In DNA, the CDR3 is TGTGTCAGCAACAACAGGGACACTGAAGCTTTCTTT.